A single sample gave rise to the 23 T cell receptor beta chains below, sequenced in a study of cytomegalovirus exposure and HLA in healthy donors (dated by TCRdb to 2015 to 2018). Library construction relied on the immunoSEQ multiplex PCR assay. The immuneACCESS repertoire file appears here via TCRdb, limited to in-frame rearrangements. These files lack a portion of the clones; in checked studies, under half of the deficit traces to unresolved V genes, and the cause of the others is not known. The sample profile shows 110,000 to 150,000 clones; roughly nine tenths of them were found once. The ten largest clones take up about 9.9% of the sample. Source material: PBMCs. All receptors come from a woman aged 18-35 years in good health and CMV-seropositive.

This clone occurred a few times. The chain couples TRBV19 to TRBJ1-1; D call uncertain. V lost 6 bases and J lost 4, with 9 bases in between. Germline V lookup: CDR1 LNHDA, CDR2 SQIVND (reference sequence). The CDR3 length is 12 residues. CDR3 sequence reads: CASRLGGTEAFF. CDR3 coding DNA: TGTGCCAGTAGGCTAGGCGGCACTGAAGCTTTCTTT.

V usage is TRBV9 and J usage is TRBJ2-3; D remains unclear. There are 13 residues in the CDR3. Looked up from germline, CDR1 is SGDLS and CDR2 is YYNGEE. Trimming shortened V by 4 bases and J by 1 base, and 7 bases separated the two germline ends. The CDR3 region is CASSRQGTDTQYF. The CDR3 nucleotides read TGTGCCAGCAGCAGGCAGGGCACAGATACGCAGTATTTT. Based on the CDR3 plus reference TRBV9 and TRBJ2-3, the full variable domain is DSGVTQTPKHLITATGQRVTLRCSPRSGDLSVYWYQQSLDQGLQFLIQYYNGEERAKGNILERFSAQQFPDLHSELNLSSLELGDSALYFCASSRQGTDTQYFGPGTRLTVL.

The chain joins TRBV7-9 to TRBJ1-1, with D hard to call. The germline CDR1 and CDR2 sequences are SEHNR and FQNEAQ (reference sequence). V was pared by 7 bases and J by 0 bases, with 15 bases between. There are 15 residues in the CDR3. CDR3 amino acids: CASIPGGQLNTEAFF. The CDR3 DNA sequence: TGTGCCAGCATCCCAGGCGGGCAGCTGAACACTGAAGCTTTCTTT. Full variable domain (remainder filled in from reference TRBV7-9 and TRBJ1-1): DTGVSQNPRHKITKRGQNVTFRCDPISEHNRLYWYRQTLGQGPEFLTYFQNEAQLEKSRLLSDRFSAERPKGSFSTLEIQRTEQGDSAMYLCASIPGGQLNTEAFFGQGTRLTVV.

This sequence joins TRBV7-9 and TRBJ2-3, with a possible D match to TRBD1 (6 bases). The CDR3 is made up of 16 amino acids. V was clipped by 4 bases and J by 0 bases, with 14 bases between them. Germline CDR1 reads SEHNR; CDR2 reads FQNEAQ (reference sequence). The CDR3 sequence is CASSSNFDRSTDTQYF. The CDR3 nucleotides read TGTGCCAGCAGCTCCAACTTCGACAGGAGCACAGATACGCAGTATTTT.

The count of this clone is one. The rearrangement links TRBV7-9 to TRBJ2-7, with TRBD2 identical over 9 bases. The CDR3 contains 15 residues. The V segment lost 1 base and the J segment 9 bases; nucleotides outside the gene matches: 10. Germline V gene sequence: CDR1 SEHNR, CDR2 FQNEAQ (reference sequence). The CDR3 sequence is CASSLEGRGGPPQYF. The CDR3 DNA is TGTGCCAGCAGCTTAGAAGGGCGGGGGGGCCCCCCGCAGTACTTC.

The chain employs TRBV15 and TRBJ2-7; D is possibly TRBD1 (5 bases). This CDR3 is built from 12 residues. CDR1 and CDR2 from the germline V gene are LNHNV and YYDKDF (reference sequence). Trimming stripped 6 bases from V and 3 bases from J, with 9 bases between. The CDR3 coding sequence is TGTGCCACCAGTCCAAGGGGCTACGAGCAGTACTTC. It codes for CATSPRGYEQYF.

This clone was seen a few times. CDR3 nucleotides: TGCGCCAGCAGTGACTCAGGGGTTCCGAACACTGAAGCTTTCTTT. Its protein is CASSDSGVPNTEAFF. V and J are TRBV10-1 and TRBJ1-1; tentative D call: TRBD1 (6 bases). CDR3 length equals 15 residues. V lost 3 bases, J lost 1 base, and 12 bases lay in between. CDR1 is WNHNN, CDR2 SYGVQD, per germline (reference sequence).

The chain has TRBV5-8 and TRBJ1-4, with TRBD1 as a possible D gene (5 bases). V was cut by 1 base and J by 7 bases, with 17 bases left in between. In germline, CDR1 is SGHTS, CDR2 YDEGEE. The CDR3 consists of 16 residues. DNA for the CDR3: TGTGCCAGCAGCTTGTCAGGGTTCTCATTCGGTGAAAAACTGTTTTTT. Protein sequence: CASSLSGFSFGEKLFF.

The rearrangement joins TRBV6-1 to TRBJ1-2, with 8 positions matching TRBD1. This CDR3 has 14 amino acids. The germline V gene has CDR1 MNHNS and CDR2 SASEGT. J lost 4 bases, V lost 5 bases, and 6 bases had no gene match. Written as DNA, the CDR3 is TGTGCCAGCAGTAGGACAGGGCCAGTCTATGGCTACACCTTC. Encoded protein: CASSRTGPVYGYTF.

The chain combines TRBV11-3 with TRBJ2-2; 9 nucleotides agree with TRBD2. V dropped 5 bases and J dropped 9; count of bases not matched to a gene: 10. This CDR3 is 15 amino acids long. In germline, CDR1 is SGHNT, CDR2 YENEEA. CDR3 bases: TGTGCCAGCAGCGGAGGCGGGGGGGCGGTGAGGGAGCTGTTTTTT. Translation: CASSGGGGAVRELFF.

This chain uses TRBV9 with TRBJ2-2; TRBD2 agrees at 9 bases. The CDR3 has 18 amino acids. The V segment lost 3 bases and the J segment 5 bases; nucleotides outside the gene matches: 14. Looked up from germline, CDR1 is SGDLS and CDR2 is YYNGEE. This CDR3 is CASSDSGEWRGGTGELFF. The CDR3, as DNA: TGTGCCAGCAGCGACAGCGGAGAATGGCGGGGGGGAACCGGGGAGCTGTTTTTT.

The chain uses TRBV5-6 and TRBJ1-2; 12 nucleotides line up with TRBD1. Per germline, CDR1 SGHDT and CDR2 YYEEEE. V lost 9 bases to trimming and J lost 7 bases; unmatched junction nucleotides: 10. CDR3 length equals 14 residues. The CDR3 loop reads CATNRRDRGPGYTF. CDR3 in DNA: TGTGCCACCAATCGACGGGACAGGGGGCCTGGCTACACCTTC.

The chain combines TRBV7-6 with TRBJ2-3, with 8 bases lining up with TRBD2. The CDR3 contains 14 residues. Germline V lookup: CDR1 SGHVS, CDR2 FNYEAQ. The V gene end was trimmed by 4 bases and the J gene end by 4 bases; junction bases not matched to a gene: 4. CDR3 amino acids: CASSSSGPSDTQYF. The CDR3 region has the DNA TGTGCCAGCAGCTCTAGCGGGCCCTCAGATACGCAGTATTTT.

This clone was picked up one time. V usage is TRBV4-1 and J usage is TRBJ1-5; D is undetermined. Germline V gene lookup returns CDR1 MGHRA and CDR2 YSYEKL. The CDR3 totals 15 residues. V was clipped by 4 bases and J by 7 bases, with 17 bases between them. The CDR3 reads CASSPQSGLGQPQHF. CDR3 nucleotide sequence: TGCGCCAGCAGCCCCCAGAGCGGGCTCGGGCAGCCCCAGCATTTT.

The chain combines TRBV5-1 with TRBJ1-2, with a weak D call TRBD1 (5 bases). This CDR3 spans 16 amino acids. V lost 4 bases, J lost 2 bases, and 18 bases lay in between. The germline CDR1 and CDR2 sequences are SGHRS and YFSETQ. This CDR3 reads CASSRPAGDGNYGYTF. The CDR3 nucleotides read TGCGCCAGCAGCCGACCGGCGGGGGATGGGAACTATGGCTACACCTTC. The entire variable domain, with the rest obtained from reference TRBV5-1 and TRBJ1-2, is as follows: KAGVTQTPRYLIKTRGQQVTLSCSPISGHRSVSWYQQTPGQGLQFLFEYFSETQRNKGNFPGRFSGRQFSNSRSEMNVSTLELGDSALYLCASSRPAGDGNYGYTFGSGTRLTVV.

V gene TRBV19 combines with J gene TRBJ2-1; TRBD2 agrees at 11 bases. CDR1 is LNHDA and CDR2 is SQIVND in the germline V gene (reference sequence). The CDR3 has 16 amino acids. J lost 9 bases, V lost 2 bases, and 9 bases had no gene match. CDR3 in amino acids: CASSIFELAGDSEQFF. Written as DNA, the CDR3 is TGTGCCAGTAGTATATTTGAACTAGCGGGGGATTCTGAGCAGTTCTTC. The variable domain in full, with the rest retrieved from reference TRBV19 and TRBJ2-1, is DGGITQSPKYLFRKEGQNVTLSCEQNLNHDAMYWYRQDPGQGLRLIYYSQIVNDFQKGDIAEGYSVSREKKESFPLTVTSAQKNPTAFYLCASSIFELAGDSEQFFGPGTRLTVL.

This sequence joins TRBV18 and TRBJ2-1; TRBD2 matches 12 bases. The junction had 7 bases not matched to a gene; V was cut back by 6 bases and J by 7 bases. The CDR3 consists of 15 residues. Per germline, CDR1 KGHSH and CDR2 LQKENI. CDR3 DNA: TGTGCCAGCTCGCCGACTAGCGGGGGCTATAATGAGCAGTTCTTC. It specifies CASSPTSGGYNEQFF.

The rearrangement links TRBV18 to TRBJ1-1; TRBD1 aligns across 9 bases. The germline gives CDR1 KGHSH, CDR2 LQKENI. J lost 4 bases, V lost 2 bases, and 8 bases had no gene match. The CDR3 length is 16 residues. This chain's CDR3 is CASSPGPQGASTEAFF. In DNA form, the CDR3 reads TGTGCCAGCTCACCAGGACCACAGGGGGCTTCCACTGAAGCTTTCTTT.

The chain is built from TRBV9 and TRBJ1-3; perhaps TRBD1 as D (6 bases). The V end lost 7 bases, the J end lost 4 bases, and 18 bases lay between the germline ends. Germline V CDR1 and CDR2: SGDLS, YYNGEE. The CDR3 has 15 amino acids. The CDR3 DNA reads TGTGCCAGCGGGTCTCCCGGGGGGCCCGGAAACACCATATATTTT. It is translated as CASGSPGGPGNTIYF. The variable domain in full, completed from reference TRBV9 and TRBJ1-3, reads DSGVTQTPKHLITATGQRVTLRCSPRSGDLSVYWYQQSLDQGLQFLIQYYNGEERAKGNILERFSAQQFPDLHSELNLSSLELGDSALYFCASGSPGGPGNTIYFGEGSWLTVV.

V gene TRBV7-9 combines with J gene TRBJ1-2; D is uncertain. From germline, CDR1 is SEHNR and CDR2 FQNEAQ (reference sequence). V was pared by 0 bases and J by 4 bases, with 9 bases between. CDR3 length: 14 amino acids. CDR3 sequence (DNA): TGTGCCAGCAGCTTAGCGCCGACAAGCTATGGCTACACCTTC. Translated, it gives CASSLAPTSYGYTF. The complete variable domain, with remaining parts taken from reference TRBV7-9 and TRBJ1-2, reads DTGVSQNPRHKITKRGQNVTFRCDPISEHNRLYWYRQTLGQGPEFLTYFQNEAQLEKSRLLSDRFSAERPKGSFSTLEIQRTEQGDSAMYLCASSLAPTSYGYTFGSGTRLTVV.

J is TRBJ1-5 and V is TRBV30, with 8 bases lining up with TRBD1. V lost 4 bases to trimming and J lost 3 bases; unmatched junction nucleotides: 8. Germline CDR1 reads GTSNPN; CDR2 reads SVGIG (reference sequence). This CDR3 comprises 15 residues. The CDR3 DNA reads TGTGCCTGGAAAGGACCGGGACAGGTCAATCAGCCCCAGCATTTT. Encoded protein: CAWKGPGQVNQPQHF.

The genes are TRBV19 and TRBJ1-6; D remains ambiguous. The germline gives CDR1 LNHDA, CDR2 SQIVND (reference sequence). V was clipped by 3 bases and J by 5 bases, with 11 bases between them. The CDR3 contains 15 residues. The CDR3 region is CASSIFGSNNSPLHF. As DNA, the CDR3 is TGTGCCAGTAGTATCTTCGGGTCAAATAATTCACCCCTCCACTTT.

The V gene is TRBV28, the J gene TRBJ1-2; D unresolved. Germline V gives CDR1 MDHEN, CDR2 SYDVKM. The CDR3 consists of 15 residues. With 7 bases removed from V and 4 bases from J, the gap between germline ends came to 19 bases. The CDR3 DNA sequence: TGTGCCAGCACACGGGGAATCCAAGGGTTCTATGGCTACACCTTC. Translating gives CASTRGIQGFYGYTF.